Listed below are T cell receptor beta chains from one sample, sequenced in a study of T-cell memory formation after mild COVID-19. MiXCR was run by TCRdb on the 5' RACE reads, yielding one entry per CDR3 protein. The data hold 350,000 to 500,000 distinct CDR3 sequences, with about 25% observed a single time. Sequenced: PBMCs or a T cell subset sorted from them (not recorded which). Source of these receptors: an adult woman who had mild COVID-19 (a few samples of this study predate the infection). Cell type and time point are not known. CDR3s include the opening cysteine and the closing phenylalanine or tryptophan. Fields, in order: D gene, V gene, J gene, clone size, CDR3 DNA, CDR3 protein. A D gene is named only where the DNA matches it firmly. Only part of the rows carry a size: once, few, many, or a class if the clone is expanded.

d_gene: -
v_gene: TRBV12-3/TRBV12-4
j_gene: TRBJ2-1
abundance: few
CDR3nt: TGTGCCAGCACCCGAGGTAGTTTCTACAATGAGCAGTTCTTC
CDR3aa: CASTRGSFYNEQFF

d_gene: -
v_gene: TRBV12-3/TRBV12-4
j_gene: TRBJ2-2
abundance: many
CDR3nt: TGTGCCAGCGGACCGTGGGGAAACACCGGGGAGCTGTTTTTT
CDR3aa: CASGPWGNTGELFF

d_gene: TRBD2
v_gene: TRBV6-6
j_gene: TRBJ2-1
abundance: -
CDR3nt: TGTGCCACCACTCCGCGGGGGGGCTCCTACAATGAGCAGTTCTTC
CDR3aa: CATTPRGGSYNEQFF

d_gene: TRBD1
v_gene: TRBV11-3
j_gene: TRBJ1-1
abundance: -
CDR3nt: TGTGCCAGCAGCTTAGACCTGCCTTTCGCGGGACAGGCTTTGGACACTGAAGCTTTCTTT
CDR3aa: CASSLDLPFAGQALDTEAFF

d_gene: TRBD2
v_gene: TRBV4-1
j_gene: TRBJ2-5
abundance: few
CDR3nt: TGCGCCAGCAGCCAATCGGGGGGGGCTGAGGAGACCCAGTACTTC
CDR3aa: CASSQSGGAEETQYF

d_gene: TRBD2
v_gene: TRBV3-1
j_gene: TRBJ2-5
abundance: -
CDR3nt: TGTGCCAGCAGCCAGGGACTAGCGGTGACGGAGACCCAGTACTTC
CDR3aa: CASSQGLAVTETQYF

d_gene: TRBD2
v_gene: TRBV4-3
j_gene: TRBJ2-7
abundance: -
CDR3nt: TGCGCCAGCAGCCAAGACGGGACTAGCGGGAACGAGCAGTACTTC
CDR3aa: CASSQDGTSGNEQYF

d_gene: -
v_gene: TRBV2
j_gene: TRBJ2-7
abundance: -
CDR3nt: TGTGCCAGCAGTCCGACAGGAGTTTCCTACGAGCAGTACTTC
CDR3aa: CASSPTGVSYEQYF

d_gene: TRBD1
v_gene: TRBV10-3
j_gene: TRBJ2-7
abundance: few
CDR3nt: TGTGCCATCAGTCCGCCCGACAGGGGAAAAGACTACGAGCAGTACTTC
CDR3aa: CAISPPDRGKDYEQYF

d_gene: -
v_gene: TRBV7-9
j_gene: TRBJ2-3
abundance: -
CDR3nt: TGTGCCAGCAGCCCCCGGGCGTCTTCCGCCTCGGGGGATACGCAGTATTTT
CDR3aa: CASSPRASSASGDTQYF

d_gene: TRBD2
v_gene: TRBV6-1
j_gene: TRBJ2-3
abundance: few
CDR3nt: TGTGCCAGCAGGGATACTAGCGGGTTCGGGGATACGCAGTATTTT
CDR3aa: CASRDTSGFGDTQYF

d_gene: -
v_gene: TRBV5-6
j_gene: TRBJ2-1
abundance: -
CDR3nt: TGTGCCAGCAGCCCGACGGTTTACAATGAGCAGTTCTTC
CDR3aa: CASSPTVYNEQFF

d_gene: -
v_gene: TRBV30
j_gene: TRBJ2-3
abundance: -
CDR3nt: TGTGCCTGGAGTGGGATTACAGGGAGCGGCACAGATACGCAGTATTTT
CDR3aa: CAWSGITGSGTDTQYF

d_gene: -
v_gene: TRBV7-2
j_gene: TRBJ2-7
abundance: few
CDR3nt: TGTGCCAGCAGCTCCTCTAGCGAACCCTCCTACGAGCAGTACTTC
CDR3aa: CASSSSSEPSYEQYF

d_gene: TRBD2
v_gene: TRBV3-1
j_gene: TRBJ2-3
abundance: -
CDR3nt: TGTGCCAGCAGCCGTCAGAGGCTAGCGGGAATGGATACGCAGTATTTT
CDR3aa: CASSRQRLAGMDTQYF

d_gene: TRBD2
v_gene: TRBV7-2
j_gene: TRBJ2-7
abundance: -
CDR3nt: TGTGCCAGCAGCTTAGGTAGCGGGAGGGTCTACGAGCAGTACTTC
CDR3aa: CASSLGSGRVYEQYF

d_gene: -
v_gene: TRBV10-3
j_gene: TRBJ2-1
abundance: -
CDR3nt: TGTGCCATCAGTGAGTCTAGTGGGATGGGCAATGAGCAGTTCTTC
CDR3aa: CAISESSGMGNEQFF

d_gene: -
v_gene: TRBV27
j_gene: TRBJ1-1
abundance: few
CDR3nt: TGTGCCAGCAGTCACCCCAGGGGGAACACTGAAGCTTTCTTT
CDR3aa: CASSHPRGNTEAFF

d_gene: -
v_gene: TRBV29-1
j_gene: TRBJ2-7
abundance: -
CDR3nt: TGCAGCGTTGAGGCCCTCGACGAGCAGTACTTC
CDR3aa: CSVEALDEQYF

d_gene: TRBD1
v_gene: TRBV5-1
j_gene: TRBJ2-6
abundance: many
CDR3nt: TGCGCCAGCAGCTTGGGGACAGGGGGATCCCTCTCTGGGGCCAACGTCCTGACTTTC
CDR3aa: CASSLGTGGSLSGANVLTF

d_gene: TRBD2
v_gene: TRBV3-1
j_gene: TRBJ2-5
abundance: -
CDR3nt: TGTGCCAGCAGCCTCCAAGCGGGGGGGAAAGGGGAGACCCAGTACTTC
CDR3aa: CASSLQAGGKGETQYF

d_gene: TRBD2
v_gene: TRBV7-6
j_gene: TRBJ2-3
abundance: few
CDR3nt: TGTGCCAGCAGTCCTGGGCGGGGGGCAACGGATACGCAGTATTTT
CDR3aa: CASSPGRGATDTQYF

d_gene: TRBD1
v_gene: TRBV28
j_gene: TRBJ2-7
abundance: few
CDR3nt: TGTGCCAGCAGTTTTGGTTTCCTGGACTGGCGAGGGGACAGCTCCTACGAGCAGTACTTC
CDR3aa: CASSFGFLDWRGDSSYEQYF

d_gene: -
v_gene: TRBV24-1
j_gene: TRBJ2-3
abundance: few
CDR3nt: TGTGCCACCAGTGACCACAGCCTGGCGGACGTCACAGATACGCAGTATTTT
CDR3aa: CATSDHSLADVTDTQYF

d_gene: -
v_gene: TRBV6-5
j_gene: TRBJ2-4
abundance: few
CDR3nt: TGTGCCAGCAGTTACGGGGTCAGGGGTAACATTCAGTACTTC
CDR3aa: CASSYGVRGNIQYF

d_gene: -
v_gene: TRBV9
j_gene: TRBJ2-1
abundance: few
CDR3nt: TGTGCCAGCAGCGTAGTTCAACAGGCCGAAGGGCAGTTCTTC
CDR3aa: CASSVVQQAEGQFF